This TCR beta chain derives from a study of T cell responses to AZD1222 COVID-19 vaccine. Broader study findings: Following two doses of AZD1222, Spike-specific TCR breadth and depth rose. Clonal diversity may have been underestimated in mostly white British donors. At baseline, just five or six AZD1222 recipients tested seropositive.

Researchers grouped second doses given at about 4 or about 12 weeks into one pool. The CDR3 consists of 16 residues. CDR1 and CDR2 (germline): MDHEN, SYDVKM. With V trimmed by 2 bases and J by 10 bases, 11 bases remained unmatched. Profiling relied on immunoSEQ multiplex PCR, and the TCRdb table lists in-frame clones only, not all of them. The data show over 150,000 clones, with 85% to 95% seen just once and 1.5% to 2% held by the top ten. With regard to this clone: As yet, its antigen is unknown.

Sequences were derived from peripheral blood, sampled 28 days after the second AZD1222 dose. The gene calls are TRBV28 and TRBJ1-4; 9 bases are a match to TRBD1. The sequence was collected from an adult who received the AZD1222 COVID-19 vaccine. The CDR3 sequence: CASSLATGGLTGKLFF. DNA for the CDR3: TGTGCCAGCAGTTTAGCTACAGGGGGCCTTACTGGAAAACTGTTTTTT.